These 8 T cell receptor beta chains came from one sample sequenced in a study of T-cell reconstitution after alpha-beta-depleted transplantation in children. Preparation of the TCRbeta library used unique molecular identifiers. TCRdb reprocessed the PCR reads via MiXCR and lists one record per CDR3 protein. The sample has over 550,000 distinct CDR3 sequences, under 12% seen once. The input for sequencing was PBMCs from the stem cell graft donor, taken from the stem cell graft. The receptors come from a human donor who donated a stem cell graft to a child with acute myeloid leukemia.

V and J are TRBV11-2 and TRBJ2-1, with 11 bases aligning to TRBD2. Germline V gives CDR1 SGHAT, CDR2 FQNNGV. The CDR3 runs to 16 residues. V gave up 0 bases and J gave up 8 bases; unmatched junction bases: 6. CDR3 DNA: TGTGCCAGCAGCTTAGATCTTCGTAGCGGGGGGGATGAGCAGTTCTTC. Translated: CASSLDLRSGGDEQFF.

The chain uses TRBV29-1 and TRBJ2-1, with TRBD1 as a possible D gene (5 bases). This CDR3 is 12 amino acids long. The V and J ends lost 4 bases and 7 bases respectively, with 11 bases between them. Per germline, CDR1 SQVTM and CDR2 ANQGSEA. The CDR3 sequence is CSVAGRVNEQFF. CDR3 nucleotides: TGCAGCGTTGCCGGCAGGGTGAATGAGCAGTTCTTC.

The rearrangement joins TRBV6-2 or TRBV6-3 to TRBJ2-4; D gene uncertain. This CDR3 comprises 12 residues. The ends were cut back, 7 bases at V and 2 bases at J, with 6 bases in the middle. Germline V gene data show CDR1 as MNHEY and CDR2 as SVGEGT. CDR3 DNA: TGTGCCAGCAACGATCCCAAAAACATTCAGTACTTC. Protein sequence: CASNDPKNIQYF.

In regard to this clonotype: The junction does not match germline at one end; this may be a read error. V usage is TRBV24-1 and J usage is TRBJ2-1, with 12 bases identical to TRBD2. CDR1 and CDR2 from the germline V gene are KGHDR and SFDVKD. This CDR3 region has 21 residues. Here the CDR3 reads CAASDFFRLAGGPQRYNEQFF. For the CDR3, the DNA is TGTGCCGCCAGTGATTTCTTCAGGCTAGCGGGAGGGCCGCAGAGATACAATGAGCAGTTCTTC.

This clonotype was counted between two and nine times. The genes are TRBV12-3 or TRBV12-4 and TRBJ2-1, with D perhaps TRBD1 or TRBD2 (6 bases each). V lost 4 bases, J lost 5 bases, and 18 bases lay in between. The CDR3 loop spans 16 amino acids. Here the CDR3 reads CASSSPARRGDNEQFF. The DNA of the CDR3 is TGTGCCAGCAGTTCCCCTGCCCGAAGGGGGGACAATGAGCAGTTCTTC.

This clonotype came up many times. The V call is TRBV6-2 or TRBV6-3, the J call TRBJ1-2, with D tentatively TRBD1 (5 bases). Germline loops: CDR1 MNHEY, CDR2 SVGEGT. The length of the CDR3 is 15 residues. Trimming shortened V by 6 bases and J by 2 bases, and 16 bases separated the two germline ends. This chain's CDR3 is CASRPYRDGNYGYTF. Written as DNA, the CDR3 is TGTGCCAGCAGACCGTACCGGGACGGAAACTATGGCTACACCTTC.

This clonotype was counted many times. The chain employs TRBV5-1 and TRBJ2-7; no reliable D call. Looked up from germline, CDR1 is SGHRS and CDR2 is YFSETQ. The CDR3 has 13 amino acids. V shed 1 base and J shed 4 bases, with 9 bases lying between them. The CDR3 DNA is TGCGCCAGCAGCTTGCGCGCAGAGTACGAGCAGTACTTC. The encoded protein is CASSLRAEYEQYF.

The chain is built from TRBV29-1 and TRBJ2-7; D possibly corresponds to TRBD1 (6 bases). Germline V gene lookup returns CDR1 SQVTM and CDR2 ANQGSEA. The ends were cut back, 4 bases at V and 3 bases at J, with 10 bases in the middle. The CDR3 totals 12 residues. The CDR3 bases are TGCAGCGTTGCATCAGGGGTCTACGAGCAGTACTTC. Translated: CSVASGVYEQYF.